This T cell receptor beta chain was captured by sequencing in a study of blood T cell repertoires in COVID-19. At the level of the study: Sources were T cells, B-cell-depleted T cells, or PBMCs; the material itself was cDNA or gDNA.

As handled by the study authors: The assay estimated nucleated cells by amplifying reference gene primers. The data were produced by immunoSEQ multiplex PCR, yet TCRdb's version contains in-frame clones alone and is incomplete. From that table come the V and J calls and clone size; the DNA was used to work out D and trimming. The repertoire consists of under 50,000 clones, with about 90% occurring once and the leading ten covering approximately 12%. This CDR3 spans 13 amino acids. J gave up 6 bases and V 3 bases, and 1 base lay outside the gene matches. The germline CDR1 and CDR2 sequences are GTSNPN and SVGIG (reference sequence).

V is TRBV30 and J is TRBJ2-2; TRBD1 matches 10 bases. Sequencing was carried out using peripheral blood. The TCR was taken from a human donor in a cohort sampled during active COVID-19. The CDR3 spells CAWSGTGAGELFF. The CDR3 coding sequence is TGTGCCTGGAGCGGGACAGGGGCCGGGGAGCTGTTTTTT.